This entry lists 25 T cell receptor beta chains sequenced from one sample in a study of shared clonotypes between healthy human individuals. CD45RO negativity and positive selection for CCR7 defined naive CD8 cells, a population that excluded terminally differentiated effector memory CD45RA+ cells. Repertoires were generated with immunoSEQ multiplex PCR, while TCRdb's copy carries only in-frame clones and drops some. The top ten hold 0.3% of the sample, which has 550,000 to 600,000 clones, roughly 98% seen once. The specimen sequenced was naive CD8+ T cells sorted from blood. These receptors were taken from a man aged 30 to 39 in good health.

Only one count was recorded for this clone. Other DNA sequences in the sample encode the same CDR3. The chain employs TRBV27 and TRBJ2-7; tentatively, D is TRBD1 (5 bases). The V end was cut by 0 bases, the J end by 2 bases, with 8 bases between. In germline, CDR1 is MNHEY, CDR2 SMNVEV (reference sequence). CDR3 length: 14 amino acids. The CDR3 sequence: CASSLSDRPYEQYF. DNA for the CDR3: TGTGCCAGCAGTTTATCCGACAGACCCTACGAGCAGTACTTC.

The gene calls are TRBV7-9 and TRBJ2-1; 9 nucleotides match TRBD2. Looked up from germline, CDR1 is SEHNR and CDR2 is FQNEAQ (reference sequence). The CDR3 covers 16 residues. V shed 5 bases and J 6 bases; nucleotides not matched to a gene: 11. The CDR3 DNA is TGTGCCAGCAGCCAAAGGGGCGGGAGGGCCGCCAATGAGCAGTTCTTC. As protein: CASSQRGGRAANEQFF.

The chain has TRBV9 and TRBJ2-7; D remains ambiguous. The CDR3 totals 14 residues. Trimming removed 0 bases at V and 5 bases at J, with 12 bases between. Germline V lookup: CDR1 SGDLS, CDR2 YYNGEE. CDR3 nucleotide sequence: TGTGCCAGCAGCGTAGGGTCTCGTCGACACGAGCAGTACTTC. Translating gives CASSVGSRRHEQYF.

This clone was seen a single time. The CDR3 spells CASSSRDRGPVANEKLFF. The CDR3 DNA reads as TGTGCCAGCAGCTCCCGGGACAGGGGCCCCGTGGCTAATGAAAAACTGTTTTTT. The chain joins TRBV7-9 to TRBJ1-4; 10 positions match TRBD1. The germline V gene has CDR1 SEHNR and CDR2 FQNEAQ (reference sequence). The CDR3 consists of 18 residues. V trimming: 4 bases; J trimming: 3 bases; junction bases outside the gene matches: 11.

The chain couples TRBV27 to TRBJ2-3; 8 bases are a match to TRBD2. The germline CDR1 and CDR2 sequences are MNHEY and SMNVEV (reference sequence). There are 21 residues in the CDR3. Trimming took 4 bases from V and 2 from J; bases not matched to a gene: 23. The CDR3: CASSSHFTSGPRASITDTQYF. The DNA of the CDR3 is TGTGCCAGCAGTTCCCATTTCACTAGCGGCCCCCGCGCTTCCATCACAGATACGCAGTATTTT.

The chain combines TRBV2 with TRBJ2-1; 7 bases line up with TRBD1. With 3 bases clipped from V and 4 bases from J, the junction kept 9 bases outside the gene matches. The germline V gene encodes CDR1 SNHLY and CDR2 FYNNEI. The CDR3 totals 16 residues. CDR3 sequence reads: CASSDETGNVYNEQFF. For the CDR3, the DNA is TGTGCCAGCAGTGACGAGACAGGGAACGTTTACAATGAGCAGTTCTTC.

The rearrangement links TRBV29-1 to TRBJ2-7; D is possibly TRBD1 or TRBD2 (5 bases each). The V end lost 6 bases, the J end lost 0 bases, and 12 bases lay between the germline ends. The CDR3 is 13 residues long. Germline CDR1 is SQVTM and CDR2 is ANQGSEA. The CDR3 region is CSVRDGSSYEQYF. The CDR3 DNA is TGCAGCGTCCGGGACGGAAGCTCCTACGAGCAGTACTTC.

This chain connects TRBV6-1 to TRBJ2-7, with 8 bases matching TRBD1. This CDR3 spans 13 amino acids. Germline values: CDR1 MNHNS, CDR2 SASEGT. Trimming at V came to 8 bases and at J to 7 bases, leaving 10 bases not matched to a gene. In nucleotides, the CDR3 is TGTGCCAGCCGAGGACAGGGAATGGAAGAGCAGTACTTC. Amino acids: CASRGQGMEEQYF.

The chain combines TRBV5-4 with TRBJ2-4, with D possibly being TRBD2 (5 bases). The CDR3 spans 13 residues. The V gene's germline CDR1 is SGHNT and CDR2 YYREEE (reference sequence). Trimming took off 4 bases at V and 8 bases at J, with 13 bases between the two ends. CDR3 in amino acids: CASSPGLGDIQYF. DNA of the CDR3: TGTGCCAGCAGCCCGGGGTTGGGAGACATTCAGTACTTC.

V is TRBV5-1 and J is TRBJ1-1, with 8 nucleotides matching TRBD1. CDR1 is SGHRS and CDR2 is YFSETQ in the germline V gene. The CDR3 loop spans 17 amino acids. The trim removed 4 bases at V and 1 base at J, leaving 12 bases unmatched. The chain's CDR3 is CASSLTWDRIQNTEAFF. The CDR3 nucleotides read TGCGCCAGCAGCCTGACTTGGGACAGGATACAGAACACTGAAGCTTTCTTT. Variable domain in full (rest from reference TRBV5-1 and TRBJ1-1): KAGVTQTPRYLIKTRGQQVTLSCSPISGHRSVSWYQQTPGQGLQFLFEYFSETQRNKGNFPGRFSGRQFSNSRSEMNVSTLELGDSALYLCASSLTWDRIQNTEAFFGQGTRLTVV.

This clone was seen a single time. The rearrangement links TRBV7-9 to TRBJ2-2, with 7 positions matching TRBD1. V was clipped by 2 bases and J by 0 bases; unmatched bases: 12. The CDR3 contains 19 residues. Germline CDR1 reads SEHNR; CDR2 reads FQNEAQ (reference sequence). The CDR3, as DNA: TGTGCCAGCAGCTTATCGTACAGGGGATTAATGGCGAACACCGGGGAGCTGTTTTTT. Protein product: CASSLSYRGLMANTGELFF.

V gene TRBV5-4 combines with J gene TRBJ2-5; D ambiguous. The CDR3 totals 13 residues. From germline, CDR1 is SGHNT and CDR2 YYREEE (reference sequence). Trimming removed 5 bases at V and 5 bases at J, with 13 bases between. CDR3 sequence reads: CASRRGGSETQYF. The CDR3 nucleotides are TGTGCCAGCAGACGCGGCGGTAGCGAGACCCAGTACTTC.

Remarks on this clone: The sample carries other DNA sequences with the same CDR3. The CDR3 loop reads CASSLYSNQPQHF. The DNA for the CDR3 is TGCGCCAGCAGCTTATATAGCAATCAGCCCCAGCATTTT. The J gene is TRBJ1-5, the V gene TRBV5-1; no reliable D call. The CDR3 has 13 amino acids. From germline, CDR1 is SGHRS and CDR2 YFSETQ. Deletions cut 2 bases from V and 0 bases from J, with 3 bases between. Using reference TRBV5-1 and TRBJ1-5 for the parts outside the CDR3, the full variable domain is KAGVTQTPRYLIKTRGQQVTLSCSPISGHRSVSWYQQTPGQGLQFLFEYFSETQRNKGNFPGRFSGRQFSNSRSEMNVSTLELGDSALYLCASSLYSNQPQHFGDGTRLSIL.

The V gene is TRBV28, the J gene TRBJ1-3; weak D call: TRBD1 (5 bases). V shed 3 bases and J shed 4 bases, with 10 bases lying between them. The CDR3 consists of 14 residues. The V gene's germline CDR1 is MDHEN and CDR2 SYDVKM. The chain's CDR3 is CASSFEGTGNTIYF. The DNA for the CDR3 is TGTGCCAGCAGTTTCGAGGGGACCGGAAACACCATATATTTT.

This clone was observed a single time. The V gene is TRBV19, the J gene TRBJ2-1; D assignment may be TRBD1 or TRBD2 (5 bases each). V lost 6 bases and J lost 9, with 21 bases in between. This CDR3 contains 15 residues. Per germline, CDR1 LNHDA and CDR2 SQIVND (reference sequence). The DNA for the CDR3 is TGTGCCAGTAGACTAATGTGGGGGAGTGGTACTGAGCAGTTCTTC. Translated: CASRLMWGSGTEQFF. The full variable domain, rest sourced from reference TRBV19 and TRBJ2-1, is DGGITQSPKYLFRKEGQNVTLSCEQNLNHDAMYWYRQDPGQGLRLIYYSQIVNDFQKGDIAEGYSVSREKKESFPLTVTSAQKNPTAFYLCASRLMWGSGTEQFFGPGTRLTVL.

This chain connects TRBV25-1 to TRBJ2-5; D is uncertain. The J call is in doubt because the DNA end fits TRBJ2-7 better. CDR3 length: 14 amino acids. Germline CDR1 reads MGHDK; CDR2 reads SYGVNS. This CDR3 is CASSEYERYYEQYF. The CDR3, as DNA: TGTGCCAGCAGTGAATATGAGCGTTACTACGAGCAGTACTTC.

The rearrangement links TRBV28 to TRBJ2-7, with a weak D call TRBD1 (5 bases). Germline V gene sequence: CDR1 MDHEN, CDR2 SYDVKM. This CDR3 is built from 13 residues. Trimming pared 10 bases from V and 3 bases from J, leaving 16 bases between. The CDR3 loop is CAIRPTAFYEQYF. The CDR3, as DNA: TGTGCCATCCGCCCGACAGCTTTCTACGAGCAGTACTTC.

The gene calls are TRBV5-1 and TRBJ2-3; perhaps TRBD2 as D (5 bases). The V gene's germline CDR1 is SGHRS and CDR2 YFSETQ. The CDR3 is made up of 15 amino acids. V dropped 0 bases and J dropped 2 bases, with 10 bases sitting between them. CDR3 sequence (DNA): TGCGCCAGCAGCTTGGCGCAGCGGTCCACAGATACGCAGTATTTT. Amino acids: CASSLAQRSTDTQYF.

The J gene is TRBJ2-7, the V gene TRBV11-2; the D is unclear. The CDR3 is made up of 14 amino acids. Germline CDR1 reads SGHAT; CDR2 reads FQNNGV. V was pared by 3 bases and J by 3 bases, with 12 bases between. The CDR3 DNA reads TGTGCCAGCAGCTTTGGAGCAGGAGTCTACGAGCAGTACTTC. It encodes CASSFGAGVYEQYF.

CDR3 DNA: TGTGCCTGGGAGAGGAGCTCCTACGAGCAGTACTTC. As protein: CAWERSSYEQYF. V is TRBV30 and J is TRBJ2-7; no reliable D call. CDR1 and CDR2 (germline): GTSNPN, SVGIG (reference sequence). This CDR3 contains 12 residues. The V and J ends lost 5 bases and 0 bases respectively, with 8 bases between them. Variable domain in full (rest from reference TRBV30 and TRBJ2-7): SQTIHQWPATLVQPVGSPLSLECTVEGTSNPNLYWYRQAAGRGLQLLFYSVGIGQISSEVPQNLSASRPQDRQFILSSKKLLLSDSGFYLCAWERSSYEQYFGPGTRLTVT.

V is TRBV5-4 and J is TRBJ2-5; D call uncertain. The germline V gene encodes CDR1 SGHNT and CDR2 YYREEE (reference sequence). The length of the CDR3 is 11 residues. Trimming removed 7 bases at V and 0 bases at J, with 4 bases between. The CDR3 bases are TGTGCCAGCGAGTACCAAGAGACCCAGTACTTC. This codes for CASEYQETQYF.

CDR3: CASSLKDFGYGYTF. The CDR3, as DNA: TGTGCCAGCAGCCTAAAAGATTTCGGCTATGGCTACACCTTC. V is TRBV7-9 and J is TRBJ1-2; D is ambiguous. The CDR3 sequence is 14 residues long. From germline, CDR1 is SEHNR and CDR2 FQNEAQ (reference sequence). The V and J ends lost 5 bases and 4 bases respectively, with 14 bases between them.

The V gene is TRBV4-1, the J gene TRBJ2-7, with 8 bases that match TRBD2. This CDR3 has 15 amino acids. The germline V gene has CDR1 MGHRA and CDR2 YSYEKL. The junction had 10 bases not matched to a gene; V was cut back by 4 bases and J by 5 bases. The CDR3 reads CASSLSSGLVHEQYF. In nucleotides, the CDR3 is TGCGCCAGCAGCCTTTCATCGGGACTAGTTCACGAGCAGTACTTC.

The chain joins TRBV9 to TRBJ2-1; 9 nucleotides match TRBD2. The CDR3 loop spans 15 amino acids. Germline V lookup: CDR1 SGDLS, CDR2 YYNGEE. Trimming at V came to 3 bases and at J to 3 bases, leaving 4 bases not matched to a gene. CDR3 bases: TGTGCCAGCAGCGGTACTAGCGGGTTCTACAATGAGCAGTTCTTC. Its protein product is CASSGTSGFYNEQFF.

Comment on this clone: Other DNA sequences within the sample encode an identical CDR3. The chain is built from TRBV6-6 and TRBJ2-1; no clear D. V lost 2 bases to trimming and J lost 7 bases, with 3 bases between them. CDR1 is MNHNY and CDR2 is SVGAGI in the germline V gene (reference sequence). The CDR3 runs 11 residues. Here the CDR3 DNA reads TGTGCCAGCAGTTACGGGAATGAGCAGTTCTTC. It is translated as CASSYGNEQFF.